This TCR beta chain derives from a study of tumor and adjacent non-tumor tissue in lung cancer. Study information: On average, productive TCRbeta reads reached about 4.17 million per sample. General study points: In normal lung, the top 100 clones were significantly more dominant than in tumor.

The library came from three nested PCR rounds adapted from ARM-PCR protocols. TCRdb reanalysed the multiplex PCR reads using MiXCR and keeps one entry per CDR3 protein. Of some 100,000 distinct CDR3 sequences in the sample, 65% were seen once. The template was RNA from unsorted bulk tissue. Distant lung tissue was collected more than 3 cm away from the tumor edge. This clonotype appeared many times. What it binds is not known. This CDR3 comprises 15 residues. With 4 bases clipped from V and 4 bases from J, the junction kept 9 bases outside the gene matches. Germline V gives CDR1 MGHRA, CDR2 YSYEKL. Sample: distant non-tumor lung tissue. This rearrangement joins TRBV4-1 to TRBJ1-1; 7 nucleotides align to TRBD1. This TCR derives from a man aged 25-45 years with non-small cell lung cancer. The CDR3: CASSPPTGDLTEAFF. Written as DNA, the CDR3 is TGCGCCAGCAGCCCCCCCACAGGGGATCTCACTGAAGCTTTCTTT.